The sample holds many counts of the clone carrying this TCR beta chain. These data originate in a study of human T cells and chemical hapten exposure. Time point in this sample: pre-sensitization, week 0. This sample's treatment: therapeutic diphenylcyclopropenone sensitization with weekly scalp DPC. Trimming left V 5 bases short and J 0 bases short, with 11 bases between. The CDR3 covers 15 residues. CDR1 is SNHLY, CDR2 FYNNEI, per germline. TCRdb reanalysed the RACE reads using MiXCR and keeps one entry per CDR3 protein. The data contain under 400,000 distinct CDR3 sequences, approximately 5.1% of them singletons.

This clonotype was obtained from a woman between 45 and 65 years old with alopecia areata. Some clones in this sample may be carry-over from other donors' samples. The sample consisted of whole blood, taken in connection with sensitization to the hapten diphenylcyclopropenone (DPC). The chain recombines TRBV2 with TRBJ2-4; no clear D. CDR3 sequence: CASSRAPLAKNIQYF. The DNA of the CDR3 is TGTGCCAGCAGTAGGGCGCCCCTAGCCAAAAACATTCAGTACTTC.